Described below is a single TCR beta chain sequence and its context. The source of the sample is a study of blood T cell repertoires in COVID-19. Overall study: The study drew acute and convalescent COVID-19 samples from the United States, Italy and Spain. PBMCs, B-cell-depleted T cells, or T cells were the source of the cDNA or gDNA that made up the material.

In the source study's methods: Nucleated cell counts were estimated from reference gene primer amplification. TCRdb keeps only in-frame clones here, not all; method: immunoSEQ multiplex PCR. V, J and clone size were drawn from that table, and D and trimming were deduced from the DNA. Of about 170,000 clones listed, 86% are singletons. The germline V gene has CDR1 MNHEY and CDR2 SVGAGI. The ends lost 4 bases at V and 12 bases at J; junction bases unmatched: 9. The CDR3 runs 15 residues. The chain employs TRBV6-5 and TRBJ2-1; TRBD2 agrees at 13 bases. Sequences were obtained from peripheral blood. The receptor was isolated from a man aged 70 or older with acute or convalescent COVID-19. CDR3 sequence: CASSSTSGGPRWQFF. CDR3 nucleotides: TGTGCCAGCAGTTCGACTAGCGGGGGGCCACGCTGGCAGTTCTTC.